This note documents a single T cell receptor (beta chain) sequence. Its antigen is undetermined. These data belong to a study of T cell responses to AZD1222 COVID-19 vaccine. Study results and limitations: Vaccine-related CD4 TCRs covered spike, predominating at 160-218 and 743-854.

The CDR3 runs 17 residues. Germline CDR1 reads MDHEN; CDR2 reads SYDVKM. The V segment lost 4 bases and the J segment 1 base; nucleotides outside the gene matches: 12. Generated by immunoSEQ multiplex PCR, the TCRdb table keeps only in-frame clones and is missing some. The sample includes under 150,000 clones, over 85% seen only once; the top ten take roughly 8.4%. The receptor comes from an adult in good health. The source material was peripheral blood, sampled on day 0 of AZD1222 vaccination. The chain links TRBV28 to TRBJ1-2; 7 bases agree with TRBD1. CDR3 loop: CASSSGEGALHNYGYTF. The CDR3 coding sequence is TGTGCCAGCAGTTCCGGGGAGGGGGCTCTACATAACTATGGCTACACCTTC.